This T cell receptor (beta chain) was identified during a study of response to subunit inactivated influenza vaccine. From the RT-PCR reads, TCRdb called clonotypes with MiXCR, one entry per CDR3 protein. The sample includes roughly 780,000 distinct CDR3 sequences, less than 20% of them seen just once. This CDR3 spans 15 amino acids. The germline CDR1 and CDR2 sequences are SGHDT and YYEEEE. V was shortened by 5 bases and J by 2 bases, with 14 bases between the two germline ends. Many counts were recorded for this clonotype. The sequence was obtained from a man aged 45-65 years who received an inactivated influenza vaccine. The chain recombines TRBV5-6 with TRBJ2-1; the D call may be TRBD1 or TRBD2 (5 bases each). Specimen: PBMCs from blood, collected less than 6 days after vaccination. CDR3 sequence reads: CASRSGRGAYNEQFF. DNA for the CDR3: TGTGCCAGCAGGTCCGGGCGAGGGGCCTACAATGAGCAGTTCTTC.